A selection of T cell receptor beta chains follows, all from one sample in a study of sequential checkpoint blockade in melanoma. Repertoires were generated with immunoSEQ multiplex PCR, while TCRdb's copy carries only in-frame clones and drops some. The repertoire includes almost 20,000 clones, around 82% of them detected once, and under 65% sits in the top ten. The starting material was CD8+ T cells sorted from blood (inferred from file names), obtained from a patient given nivolumab and ipilimumab in sequence. The receptors here all came from a human donor with melanoma. The CDR3 runs from the conserved cysteine through the conserved F or W. Each record gives: D gene, J gene, V gene, clone size, CDR3 protein, CDR3 DNA. A D gene is named only where the DNA matches it firmly. The size entry is marked missing in some rows and otherwise reads once, few, many or a size class.

d_call: NA
j_call: TRBJ2-1
v_call: TRBV11-2
clone_size: NA
cdr3_aa: CASSFPRLELGEQFF
cdr3_nt: TGTGCCAGCAGCTTTCCGAGACTAGAATTAGGTGAGCAGTTCTTC

d_call: NA
j_call: TRBJ2-3
v_call: TRBV15
clone_size: NA
cdr3_aa: CATTDEEAPDTQYF
cdr3_nt: TGTGCCACCACCGACGAAGAAGCGCCAGATACGCAGTATTTT

d_call: NA
j_call: TRBJ1-2
v_call: TRBV19
clone_size: NA
cdr3_aa: CASSIESGTGIFGGYTF
cdr3_nt: TGTGCCAGTAGTATAGAATCCGGGACTGGTATATTCGGGGGCTACACCTTC

d_call: TRBD1
j_call: TRBJ1-1
v_call: TRBV6-1
clone_size: NA
cdr3_aa: CASSGTGFYTEAFF
cdr3_nt: TGTGCCAGCAGCGGGACAGGGTTTTACACTGAAGCTTTCTTT

d_call: NA
j_call: TRBJ1-1
v_call: TRBV5-1
clone_size: NA
cdr3_aa: CASSLTPGKGTEAFF
cdr3_nt: TGCGCCAGCAGCTTGACTCCAGGGAAAGGCACTGAAGCTTTCTTT

d_call: NA
j_call: TRBJ1-4
v_call: TRBV7-9
clone_size: NA
cdr3_aa: CASSPGREKLFF
cdr3_nt: TGTGCCAGCAGCCCTGGTCGGGAAAAACTGTTTTTT

d_call: TRBD1
j_call: TRBJ2-7
v_call: TRBV30
clone_size: NA
cdr3_aa: CAWSVRSGPGPGQYRDYEQYF
cdr3_nt: TGTGCCTGGAGTGTACGCTCCGGGCCGGGTCCGGGACAGTATAGGGATTACGAGCAGTACTTC

d_call: TRBD2
j_call: TRBJ2-1
v_call: TRBV4-3
clone_size: NA
cdr3_aa: CASSQAWRLAGGSSYNEQFF
cdr3_nt: TGCGCCAGCAGCCAAGCGTGGAGACTAGCGGGGGGGAGCTCCTACAATGAGCAGTTCTTC

d_call: NA
j_call: TRBJ1-4
v_call: TRBV4-3
clone_size: few
cdr3_aa: CASSQGSGGLNEKLFF
cdr3_nt: TGCGCCAGCAGCCAAGGTTCCGGGGGACTTAATGAAAAACTGTTTTTT

d_call: NA
j_call: TRBJ1-1
v_call: TRBV27
clone_size: NA
cdr3_aa: CASSLSRGHAEAFF
cdr3_nt: TGTGCCAGCAGTTTATCGCGTGGTCATGCTGAAGCTTTCTTT

d_call: TRBD2
j_call: TRBJ2-3
v_call: TRBV27
clone_size: NA
cdr3_aa: CASSLSPGGPDTQYF
cdr3_nt: TGTGCCAGCAGTTTATCGCCGGGGGGGCCAGATACGCAGTATTTT

d_call: NA
j_call: TRBJ1-1
v_call: TRBV2
clone_size: NA
cdr3_aa: CASRQGPSGDTEAFF
cdr3_nt: TGTGCCAGCAGGCAGGGCCCCAGCGGGGACACTGAAGCTTTCTTT

d_call: NA
j_call: TRBJ1-6
v_call: TRBV9
clone_size: NA
cdr3_aa: CASSPSRQDNSPLHF
cdr3_nt: TGTGCCAGCAGCCCCTCCCGACAGGATAATTCACCCCTCCACTTT

d_call: TRBD2
j_call: TRBJ2-2
v_call: TRBV28
clone_size: NA
cdr3_aa: CASSLFRVGSGTGGELFF
cdr3_nt: TGTGCCAGCAGCTTATTTCGTGTGGGCAGCGGGACTGGCGGGGAGCTGTTTTTT

d_call: NA
j_call: TRBJ1-1
v_call: TRBV10-3
clone_size: NA
cdr3_aa: CAISEPIDRTNTEAFF
cdr3_nt: TGTGCCATCAGTGAGCCCATCGACAGAACGAACACTGAAGCTTTCTTT

d_call: NA
j_call: TRBJ1-6
v_call: TRBV4-3
clone_size: NA
cdr3_aa: CASSQDAARYNSPLHF
cdr3_nt: TGCGCCAGCAGCCAAGATGCGGCCCGCTATAATTCACCCCTCCACTTT

d_call: TRBD2
j_call: TRBJ2-7
v_call: TRBV11-2
clone_size: NA
cdr3_aa: CASSLVSGGAYEQYF
cdr3_nt: TGTGCCAGCAGCTTAGTGAGCGGGGGGGCCTACGAGCAGTACTTC

d_call: NA
j_call: TRBJ2-5
v_call: TRBV28
clone_size: NA
cdr3_aa: CASSLIRDIEQETQYF
cdr3_nt: TGTGCCAGCAGTTTAATAAGGGACATTGAACAAGAGACCCAGTACTTC

d_call: NA
j_call: TRBJ2-2
v_call: TRBV6-5
clone_size: few
cdr3_aa: CASSYSGGAFF
cdr3_nt: TGTGCCAGCAGTTACTCGGGGGGAGCGTTTTTT

d_call: TRBD2
j_call: TRBJ2-5
v_call: TRBV28
clone_size: NA
cdr3_aa: CASSSGLAGGWEETQYF
cdr3_nt: TGTGCCAGCAGTTCGGGACTAGCGGGGGGTTGGGAAGAGACCCAGTACTTC

d_call: TRBD2
j_call: TRBJ2-7
v_call: TRBV4-2
clone_size: NA
cdr3_aa: CASRQGAGTSGEQYF
cdr3_nt: TGTGCCAGCAGACAGGGGGCCGGGACTAGCGGGGAGCAGTACTTC

d_call: NA
j_call: TRBJ2-7
v_call: TRBV28
clone_size: few
cdr3_aa: CASSWQGTYEQYF
cdr3_nt: TGTGCCAGCAGTTGGCAGGGGACCTACGAGCAGTACTTC

d_call: NA
j_call: TRBJ1-2
v_call: TRBV4-2
clone_size: NA
cdr3_aa: CASSHRQAPNYGYTF
cdr3_nt: TGTGCCAGCAGCCACCGACAGGCCCCTAACTATGGCTACACCTTC

d_call: TRBD1
j_call: TRBJ2-1
v_call: TRBV4-2
clone_size: NA
cdr3_aa: CASSFSGTGDYNEQFF
cdr3_nt: TGTGCCAGCAGCTTCTCCGGGACAGGGGACTACAATGAGCAGTTCTTC

d_call: NA
j_call: TRBJ2-1
v_call: TRBV9
clone_size: NA
cdr3_aa: CASSPRGAAYNEQFF
cdr3_nt: TGTGCCAGCAGTCCCCGGGGGGCCGCCTACAATGAGCAGTTCTTC

d_call: TRBD2
j_call: TRBJ2-3
v_call: TRBV10-3
clone_size: NA
cdr3_aa: CAISDGTSGGVYTDTQYF
cdr3_nt: TGTGCCATCAGTGATGGGACTAGCGGGGGGGTATACACAGATACGCAGTATTTT

d_call: TRBD1
j_call: TRBJ2-7
v_call: TRBV29-1
clone_size: NA
cdr3_aa: CSFAWGQAYEQYF
cdr3_nt: TGCAGCTTTGCCTGGGGACAGGCCTACGAGCAGTACTTC

d_call: TRBD1
j_call: TRBJ2-7
v_call: TRBV4-3
clone_size: NA
cdr3_aa: CASSLDWDRGYEQYF
cdr3_nt: TGCGCCAGCAGCCTTGACTGGGACAGGGGTTACGAGCAGTACTTC

d_call: NA
j_call: TRBJ2-5
v_call: TRBV7-7
clone_size: NA
cdr3_aa: CASSLRGLLSYQETQYF
cdr3_nt: TGTGCTAGCAGCTTACGAGGACTTCTTTCGTACCAAGAGACCCAGTACTTC

d_call: NA
j_call: TRBJ2-5
v_call: TRBV6-5
clone_size: NA
cdr3_aa: CASSYSAGSGETQYF
cdr3_nt: TGTGCCAGCAGTTACTCGGCGGGGTCAGGGGAGACCCAGTACTTC

d_call: TRBD1
j_call: TRBJ2-7
v_call: TRBV7-2
clone_size: NA
cdr3_aa: CASSYHDRAFEQYF
cdr3_nt: TGTGCCAGCAGCTACCACGACAGGGCGTTCGAGCAGTACTTC

d_call: TRBD1
j_call: TRBJ1-1
v_call: TRBV6-5
clone_size: NA
cdr3_aa: CASSYGQGAVEAFF
cdr3_nt: TGTGCCAGCAGTTACGGACAGGGGGCCGTTGAAGCTTTCTTT

d_call: NA
j_call: TRBJ2-6
v_call: TRBV7-9
clone_size: NA
cdr3_aa: CASSLAPGDSGANVLTF
cdr3_nt: TGTGCCAGCAGCTTAGCCCCGGGAGACTCTGGGGCCAACGTCCTGACTTTC

d_call: NA
j_call: TRBJ1-3
v_call: TRBV6-5
clone_size: medium-sized
cdr3_aa: CASSYSTPGNTIYF
cdr3_nt: TGTGCCAGCAGTTACTCTACACCTGGAAACACCATATATTTT

d_call: NA
j_call: TRBJ2-7
v_call: TRBV27
clone_size: NA
cdr3_aa: CASSPGRGYEQYF
cdr3_nt: TGTGCCAGCAGCCCAGGGCGAGGTTACGAGCAGTACTTC

d_call: TRBD1
j_call: TRBJ2-3
v_call: TRBV5-6
clone_size: NA
cdr3_aa: CASSLGQGAYADTQYF
cdr3_nt: TGTGCCAGCAGCTTGGGACAGGGGGCATACGCAGATACGCAGTATTTT

d_call: TRBD2
j_call: TRBJ2-5
v_call: TRBV5-1
clone_size: NA
cdr3_aa: CASSPGLAGGRGETQYF
cdr3_nt: TGCGCCAGCAGCCCTGGACTAGCGGGGGGACGAGGAGAGACCCAGTACTTC

d_call: TRBD1
j_call: TRBJ2-1
v_call: TRBV9
clone_size: NA
cdr3_aa: CASSPRQGSSSYNEQFF
cdr3_nt: TGTGCCAGCAGCCCCCGACAGGGGTCTAGCTCCTACAATGAGCAGTTCTTC

d_call: NA
j_call: TRBJ1-2
v_call: TRBV6-1
clone_size: NA
cdr3_aa: CASSARGLSYGYTF
cdr3_nt: TGTGCCAGCAGTGCGAGGGGACTCAGCTATGGCTACACCTTC

d_call: TRBD2
j_call: TRBJ2-7
v_call: TRBV19
clone_size: NA
cdr3_aa: CASSSPSGGIYEQYF
cdr3_nt: TGTGCCAGCAGCTCGCCTAGCGGGGGGATCTACGAGCAGTACTTC

d_call: TRBD1
j_call: TRBJ2-6
v_call: TRBV27
clone_size: NA
cdr3_aa: CASNRQGPSGANVLTF
cdr3_nt: TGTGCCAGCAATAGACAGGGGCCCTCTGGGGCCAACGTCCTGACTTTC

d_call: TRBD1
j_call: TRBJ2-3
v_call: TRBV7-6
clone_size: NA
cdr3_aa: CASSLRMGQGLAQYF
cdr3_nt: TGTGCCAGCAGCCTTAGGATGGGACAGGGGTTGGCGCAGTATTTT

d_call: TRBD2
j_call: TRBJ2-7
v_call: TRBV7-2
clone_size: NA
cdr3_aa: CASSPALGRGGKTYEQYF
cdr3_nt: TGTGCCAGCAGCCCCGCCCTTGGTCGCGGGGGGAAAACCTACGAGCAGTACTTC

d_call: NA
j_call: TRBJ2-3
v_call: TRBV27
clone_size: NA
cdr3_aa: CASSFSWGLGDTQYF
cdr3_nt: TGTGCCAGCAGTTTCTCTTGGGGGCTTGGAGATACGCAGTATTTT

d_call: TRBD1
j_call: TRBJ1-2
v_call: TRBV7-2
clone_size: NA
cdr3_aa: CASSLAGQGFSFYGYTF
cdr3_nt: TGTGCCAGCAGCTTAGCGGGACAGGGGTTCTCATTCTATGGCTACACCTTC

d_call: NA
j_call: TRBJ1-6
v_call: TRBV10-3
clone_size: once
cdr3_aa: CAISENRVDSPLHF
cdr3_nt: TGTGCCATCAGTGAGAACAGGGTGGATTCACCCCTCCACTTT

d_call: TRBD1
j_call: TRBJ1-1
v_call: TRBV10-1
clone_size: NA
cdr3_aa: CASSSPGQGTFF
cdr3_nt: TGCGCCAGCAGTTCCCCGGGACAGGGGACTTTCTTT

d_call: TRBD1
j_call: TRBJ1-5
v_call: TRBV28
clone_size: NA
cdr3_aa: CASSDRSPGTGAWNGNQPQHF
cdr3_nt: TGTGCCAGCAGCGACCGCAGCCCCGGGACAGGGGCATGGAACGGCAATCAGCCCCAGCATTTT

d_call: TRBD1
j_call: TRBJ1-1
v_call: TRBV27
clone_size: NA
cdr3_aa: CASRIQGGRLGEAFF
cdr3_nt: TGTGCCAGCAGAATACAGGGGGGGAGGCTGGGTGAAGCTTTCTTT

d_call: NA
j_call: TRBJ2-5
v_call: TRBV5-1
clone_size: NA
cdr3_aa: CASSLFQRSETQYF
cdr3_nt: TGCGCCAGCAGCTTGTTCCAGAGGTCGGAGACCCAGTACTTC

d_call: NA
j_call: TRBJ1-6
v_call: TRBV4-3
clone_size: NA
cdr3_aa: CASSLEAFIYNSPLHF
cdr3_nt: TGCGCCAGCAGCCTCGAAGCCTTCATATATAATTCACCCCTCCACTTT

d_call: NA
j_call: TRBJ1-4
v_call: TRBV13
clone_size: NA
cdr3_aa: CASSFSGATNEKLFF
cdr3_nt: TGTGCCAGCAGCTTCTCAGGCGCAACTAATGAAAAACTGTTTTTT

d_call: NA
j_call: TRBJ2-5
v_call: TRBV7-9
clone_size: NA
cdr3_aa: CASSLAEQGTTQETQYF
cdr3_nt: TGTGCCAGCAGCTTAGCGGAGCAGGGGACTACCCAAGAGACCCAGTACTTC

d_call: NA
j_call: TRBJ1-5
v_call: TRBV7-2
clone_size: NA
cdr3_aa: CASSSSSGGQPQHF
cdr3_nt: TGTGCCAGCAGCTCCTCTTCCGGGGGTCAGCCCCAGCATTTT